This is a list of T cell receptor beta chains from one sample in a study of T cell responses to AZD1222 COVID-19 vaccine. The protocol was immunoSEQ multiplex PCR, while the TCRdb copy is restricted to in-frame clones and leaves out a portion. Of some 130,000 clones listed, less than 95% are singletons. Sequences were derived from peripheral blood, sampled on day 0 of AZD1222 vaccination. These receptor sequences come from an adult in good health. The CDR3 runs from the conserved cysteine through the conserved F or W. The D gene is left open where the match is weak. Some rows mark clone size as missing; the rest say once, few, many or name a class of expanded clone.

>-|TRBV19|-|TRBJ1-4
TGTGCCAGTAGTATAAAGCAGGGTGAGGAAAAACTGTTTTTT
CASSIKQGEEKLFF
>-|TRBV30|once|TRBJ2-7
TGTGCCTGGGTTACAGCCTACGAGCAGTACTTC
CAWVTAYEQYF
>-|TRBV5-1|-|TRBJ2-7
TGCGCCAGCAGCTTGTCGGTCAGAGCCAGCTCCTACGAGCAGTACTTC
CASSLSVRASSYEQYF
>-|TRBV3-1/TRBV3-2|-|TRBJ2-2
TGTGCCAGCAGCCCCTGGGGGAAGAACACCGGGGAGCTGTTTTTT
CASSPWGKNTGELFF
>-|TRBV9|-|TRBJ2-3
TGTGCCAGCAGCGTAGAAGGGGATACGCAGTATTTT
CASSVEGDTQYF
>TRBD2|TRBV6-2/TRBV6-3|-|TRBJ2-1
TGTGCCAGCAGTTACGCGGCGGGGGGGCCGGATGAGCAGTTCTTC
CASSYAAGGPDEQFF
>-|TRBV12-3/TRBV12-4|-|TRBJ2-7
TGTGCCAGCAGTTTAACCAGATACGAGCAGTACTTC
CASSLTRYEQYF
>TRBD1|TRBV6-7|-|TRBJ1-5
TGTGCCAGCAGTCCGCCGGGGACAGAGGAAGATCAGCCCCAGCATTTT
CASSPPGTEEDQPQHF
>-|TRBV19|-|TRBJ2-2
TGTGCCGCGCGCGCGTATAACAGGGCGAACACCGGGGAGCTGTTTTTT
CAARAYNRANTGELFF
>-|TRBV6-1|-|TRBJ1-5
TGTGCCAGCAGTGAAATGGTCGATCAGCCCCAGCATTTT
CASSEMVDQPQHF
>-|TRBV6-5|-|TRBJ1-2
TGTGCCAGCACCCTATGGGCAGCCGGGGGAGGCTACACCTTC
CASTLWAAGGGYTF
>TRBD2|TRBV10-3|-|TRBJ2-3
TGTGCCATCAGTGAGACCGGGACTAGAAGTACAGATACGCAGTATTTT
CAISETGTRSTDTQYF
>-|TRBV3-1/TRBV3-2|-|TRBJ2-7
TGTGCCAGCAGCCAAGGACGGCAGGGGCCCTACGAGCAGTACTTC
CASSQGRQGPYEQYF
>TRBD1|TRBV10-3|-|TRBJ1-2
TGTGCCAGCGCCCCCGGGACAGGGGTCGACTATGGCTACACCTTC
CASAPGTGVDYGYTF
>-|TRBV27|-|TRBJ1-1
TGTGCCAGCACCCCCGGGGGGCGCGGTGAAGCTTTCTTT
CASTPGGRGEAFF
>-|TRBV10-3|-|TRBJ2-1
TGTGCCATCAGTGGTTACCTTTACAATGAGCAGTTCTTC
CAISGYLYNEQFF
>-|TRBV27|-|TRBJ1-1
TGTGCCAGCAGTCCAAGAGGGGGAACTGAAGCTTTCTTT
CASSPRGGTEAFF
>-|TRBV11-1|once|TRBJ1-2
TGTGCCAGCAGCCCGCAGGCTGTCGAGTATGGCTACACCTTC
CASSPQAVEYGYTF
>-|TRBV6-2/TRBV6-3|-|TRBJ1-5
TGTGCCAGCAGCCCCCCCCCGAATCAGCCCCAGCATTTT
CASSPPPNQPQHF
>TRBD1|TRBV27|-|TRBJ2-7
TGTGCCAGCAGTTCCGGGACAGGGAGCTCCTACGAGCAGTACTTC
CASSSGTGSSYEQYF
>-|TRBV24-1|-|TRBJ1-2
TGTGCCACCAGTAAAGCACCTAACTATGGCTACACCTTC
CATSKAPNYGYTF
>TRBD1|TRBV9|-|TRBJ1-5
TGTGCCAGCAGCCGCAGGGGGTCACACCAGCCCCAGCATTTT
CASSRRGSHQPQHF
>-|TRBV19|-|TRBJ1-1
TGTGCCAGTAGCCCGATCGGGGTGAACACTGAAGCTTTCTTT
CASSPIGVNTEAFF
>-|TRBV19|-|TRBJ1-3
TGTGCCAGCCCCCGGGACTTTAGCTCTGGAAACACCATATATTTT
CASPRDFSSGNTIYF
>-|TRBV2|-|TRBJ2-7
TGTGCCAGCAGCGGATACGAGCAGTACTTC
CASSGYEQYF
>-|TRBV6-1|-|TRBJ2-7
TGTGCCAGCAGTGAAGACCATCCGGGGGCGGGATACGAGCAGTACTTC
CASSEDHPGAGYEQYF
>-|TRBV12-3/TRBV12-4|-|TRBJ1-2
TGTGCCAGCATCAATACCGGGGGGCATGGCTACACCTTC
CASINTGGHGYTF
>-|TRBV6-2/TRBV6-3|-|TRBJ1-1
TGTGCCAGCAGTTCGGGACAACTAATGATGAACACTGAAGCTTTCTTT
CASSSGQLMMNTEAFF
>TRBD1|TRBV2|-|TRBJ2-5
TGTGCCATCGGGACAGGGAGGGAGACCCAGTACTTC
CAIGTGRETQYF
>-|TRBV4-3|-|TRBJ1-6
TGCGCCAGCAGCCAAGTAGGGGGAGGCTCACCCCTCCACTTT
CASSQVGGGSPLHF
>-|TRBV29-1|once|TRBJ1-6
TGCAGCGTTGAAGCAACCTATAATTCACCCCTCCACTTT
CSVEATYNSPLHF
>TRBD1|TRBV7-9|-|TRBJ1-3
TGTGCCAGCATCAAACGACAGGGCTATGGAAACACCATATATTTT
CASIKRQGYGNTIYF
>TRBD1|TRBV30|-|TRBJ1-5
TGTGCCTGGAGTGGACGTACAGGGGGATGGGGTCAGCCCCAGCATTTT
CAWSGRTGGWGQPQHF
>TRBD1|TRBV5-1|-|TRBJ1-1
TGCGCCAGCGGTACAGGGGGCTCAACTGAAGCTTTCTTT
CASGTGGSTEAFF
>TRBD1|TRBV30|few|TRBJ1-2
TGTGCCTGGAGGACAGGGGCCTCCCATGGCTACACCTTC
CAWRTGASHGYTF
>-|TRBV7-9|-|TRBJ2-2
TGTGCCAGCAGCCCCCCGGACTTCTCGACAGGCCGGAACACCGGGGAGCTGTTTTTT
CASSPPDFSTGRNTGELFF
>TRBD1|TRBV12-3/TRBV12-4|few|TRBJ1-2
TGTGCCAGCTTCCTAGGACAGGGAACGGGCTACACCTTC
CASFLGQGTGYTF
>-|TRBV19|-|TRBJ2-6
TGTGCCAGCCAACCAAACTCTGGGGCCAACGTCCTGACTTTC
CASQPNSGANVLTF
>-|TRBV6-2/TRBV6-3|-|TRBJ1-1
TGTGCCAGCAGTTACTCGGGGGTAGGACCGAACACTGAAGCTTTCTTT
CASSYSGVGPNTEAFF
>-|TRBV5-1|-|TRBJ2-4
TGCGCCAGCAGCTTAGTGCAGGGCGAGAGAGGGGGTCAGTACTTC
CASSLVQGERGGQYF
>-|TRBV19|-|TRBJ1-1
TGTGCCAGTAATCAGGGTATGAACACTGAAGCTTTCTTT
CASNQGMNTEAFF
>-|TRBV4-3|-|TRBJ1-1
TGCGCCAGCAGCCAAGATGGGGTCCGGGTCACTGAAGCTTTCTTT
CASSQDGVRVTEAFF
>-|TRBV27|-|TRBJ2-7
TGTGCCAGCAGTTATTGGGGGGCTGGGAACGAGCAGTACTTC
CASSYWGAGNEQYF
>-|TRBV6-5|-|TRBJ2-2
TGTGCCAGCAGTTCGGGACGAACAACCGGGGAGCTGTTTTTT
CASSSGRTTGELFF
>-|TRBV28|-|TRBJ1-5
TGTGCCAGCAGTGTTCTCAATAATCAGCCCCAGCATTTT
CASSVLNNQPQHF
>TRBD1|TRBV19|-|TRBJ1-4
TGTGCCAGTAGCCTAGGGGACAGTCATAATGAAAAACTGTTTTTT
CASSLGDSHNEKLFF
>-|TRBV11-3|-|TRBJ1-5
TGTGCCAGCAGCTCAGAGGGACGGTGCAATCAGCCCCAGCATTTT
CASSSEGRCNQPQHF
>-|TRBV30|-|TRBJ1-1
TGTGCCTGGAGTATTTCAGATCTGATGAACACTGAAGCTTTCTTT
CAWSISDLMNTEAFF
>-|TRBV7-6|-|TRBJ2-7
TGTGCCAGCAGCTTAGAGGCTGTACCTGTCGAGCAGTACTTC
CASSLEAVPVEQYF
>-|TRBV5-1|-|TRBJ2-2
TGCGCCAGCAGCCCGGACAGATATACCGGGGAGCTGTTTTTT
CASSPDRYTGELFF
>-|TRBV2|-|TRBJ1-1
TGTGCCAGCAGTACCCAGCCTGGGACTGAAGCTTTCTTT
CASSTQPGTEAFF
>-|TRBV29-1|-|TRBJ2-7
TGCAGCGCCGGGAGCAGCTACGAGCAGTACTTC
CSAGSSYEQYF
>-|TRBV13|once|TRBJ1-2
TGTGCCAGCAGACAGGACCACGGAGGCTACACCTTC
CASRQDHGGYTF
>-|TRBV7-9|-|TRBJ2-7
TGTGCCAGCAGCGATCCCTCCTACGAGCAGTACTTC
CASSDPSYEQYF
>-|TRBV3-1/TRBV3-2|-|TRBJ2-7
TGTGCCAGCAGCCAAGCCGGGACTCAGAACTCCTACGAGCAGTACTTC
CASSQAGTQNSYEQYF
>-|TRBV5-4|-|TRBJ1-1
TGTGCCAGCAGTTCCTCGCGCGGAACTGAAGCTTTCTTT
CASSSSRGTEAFF
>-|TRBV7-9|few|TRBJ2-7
TGTGCCAGCAGCTTTGGGGGAACCTACGAGCAGTACTTC
CASSFGGTYEQYF
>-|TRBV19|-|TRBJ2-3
TGTGCCAGTAGACAGAGCACAGATACGCAGTATTTT
CASRQSTDTQYF
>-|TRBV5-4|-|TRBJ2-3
TGTGCCAGCAACCCGACTAGGGGGGATACGCAGTATTTT
CASNPTRGDTQYF
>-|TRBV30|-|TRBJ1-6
TGTGCCTGGAGTACCCAGGTGTCACCCCTCCACTTT
CAWSTQVSPLHF